The subject of this entry is one T cell receptor (beta chain). In the authors' methods: Estimates of nucleated cell counts were drawn from the amplification of reference gene primers. Assay: immunoSEQ multiplex PCR; the TCRdb copy retains only in-frame clones and omits some. That table furnishes V, J and clone size, whereas the DNA furnished D and trimming. The table has some 150,000 clones, approximately 90% seen once; the top ten hold 2% to 3%. Unmatched junction bases numbered 13, after V lost 2 bases and J lost 6 bases. Germline assignment: CDR1 SGHTA and CDR2 FQGNSA. This CDR3 contains 17 residues. The data were obtained in a study of blood T cell repertoires in COVID-19. Overall study: COVID-19 samples, acute and convalescent, were from the United States, Italy and Spain. From T cells, B-cell-depleted T cells, or PBMCs came the material, which was cDNA or gDNA.

The TCR was taken from a woman between 65 and 79 years old with acute or convalescent COVID-19. The specimen sequenced was peripheral blood. The chain uses TRBV7-2 and TRBJ2-3; 8 bases map to TRBD2. The DNA for the CDR3 is TGTGCCAGCAGCTTATCCCTACTAGCGGTGGGACGGGATACGCAGTATTTT. Amino acids: CASSLSLLAVGRDTQYF.